The entry below describes one TCR beta chain. This record comes from a study of CD8+ T cells in alopecia areata. CDR1 and CDR2 from the germline V gene are MDHEN and SYDVKM. The CDR3 has 15 residues. After removal of 6 bases from V and 5 bases from J, the junction contained 10 bases not matched to a gene. CD4+ cells of roughly 5 patients were further sorted as CD25+CD127-. Punch biopsies of lesional scalp, plus peripheral blood, were taken from alopecia areata patients. A FACSAria was used to sort CD4+ and CD8+ T cells. These cells came from PBMCs. Sequencing templates came from extracted RNA that was reverse transcribed into cDNA. The method was immunoSEQ multiplex PCR; TCRdb's version includes in-frame clones alone and lacks a portion of them. The table has about 13,000 clones, 45% to 60% seen once.

Input material: CD4+ Tregs sorted from blood. This TCR was sampled from a human donor with alopecia areata. The rearrangement links TRBV28 to TRBJ2-1, with 7 bases identical to TRBD2. CDR3 DNA sequence: TGTGCCAGCAGGGACGGGACTAATCCCCACAATGAGCAGTTCTTC. Its protein is CASRDGTNPHNEQFF.